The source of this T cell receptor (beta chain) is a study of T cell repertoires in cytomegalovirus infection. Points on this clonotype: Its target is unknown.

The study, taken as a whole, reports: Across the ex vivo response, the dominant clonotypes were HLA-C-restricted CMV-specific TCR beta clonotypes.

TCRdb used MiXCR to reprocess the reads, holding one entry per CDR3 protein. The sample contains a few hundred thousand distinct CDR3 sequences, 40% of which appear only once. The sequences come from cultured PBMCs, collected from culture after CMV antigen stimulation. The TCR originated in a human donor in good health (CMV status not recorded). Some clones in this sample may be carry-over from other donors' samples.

The chain's CDR3 is CSARDSRSGSLHF. Written as DNA, the CDR3 is TGCAGTGCTAGAGATAGTAGGTCAGGCTCCCTCCACTTT. The chain joins TRBV20-1 to TRBJ1-6, with unresolved D. The CDR3 extends over 13 amino acids. Germline assignment: CDR1 DFQATT and CDR2 SNEGSKA (reference sequence). V lost 0 bases and J lost 14, with 14 bases in between.